The entry below gives a single TCR beta chain sequence along with its context. With random hexamers, reverse transcription was performed on about 0.5 to 1 ug of RNA. The immunoSEQ assay covered 54 Vbeta and 13 Jbeta segments for CDR3. Each CDR3 protein gets one entry after TCRdb re-called the immunoSEQ multiplex PCR reads with MiXCR. This table has about 85,000 distinct CDR3 sequences, roughly 93% appearing once. The CDR3 has 16 amino acids. The ends were cut back, 4 bases at V and 0 bases at J, with 13 bases in the middle. Germline CDR1 SEHNR, CDR2 FQNEAQ (reference sequence). This entry is derived from a study of CD8 T cells in Susac syndrome.

The chain has TRBV7-9 and TRBJ2-1; D is ambiguous. The receptor was derived from a human donor in good health. The sample comprised CD8+ T cells from PBMCs. The CDR3, as DNA: TGTGCCAGCAGCTCTAGGGATTCGAGCTCCTACAATGAGCAGTTCTTC. Translation gives CASSSRDSSSYNEQFF.